These 9 T cell receptor beta chains were all obtained from the same sample, sequenced in a study of Ad26.COV2.S vaccination and SARS-CoV-2 variants. TCRdb's copy holds only in-frame clones and misses some; the assay was immunoSEQ multiplex PCR. This sample has roughly 380,000 clones, with approximately 87% found just once. Treatment specified: over 15 received Ad26.COV2.S at low or high dose, single or two shots; a few received placebo; per-sample allocation not given. Day 63 after the first vaccine or placebo injection was the time point for sampling. The sequencing used peripheral blood, collected in a trial of Ad26.COV2.S vaccine versus placebo. These receptors originate from a person aged 18 to 59 who received the Ad26.COV2.S COVID-19 vaccine or a placebo.

This chain joins TRBV6-5 and TRBJ1-5; possibly TRBD1 for D (6 bases). The CDR3 is made up of 14 amino acids. From germline, CDR1 is MNHEY and CDR2 SVGAGI. V lost 5 bases and J 2 bases, leaving 10 bases between the germline ends. The CDR3 DNA is TGTGCCAGCAGTACAGGGACGGGCAATCAGCCCCAGCATTTT. It translates to CASSTGTGNQPQHF.

The gene calls are TRBV20-1 and TRBJ1-5; D perhaps matches TRBD1 (5 bases). Trimming pared 3 bases from V and 3 bases from J, leaving 12 bases between. This CDR3 contains 14 residues. Germline V gene data show CDR1 as DFQATT and CDR2 as SNEGSKA (reference sequence). Here the CDR3 reads CSASSGLINQPQHF. In DNA form, the CDR3 reads TGCAGTGCTAGTTCAGGGTTAATCAATCAGCCCCAGCATTTT.

The chain joins TRBV9 to TRBJ1-3; D remains unclear. The germline V gene has CDR1 SGDLS and CDR2 YYNGEE. V was shortened by 0 bases and J by 1 base, with 14 bases between the two germline ends. This CDR3 contains 17 residues. CDR3 sequence: CASSVVSQLRSGNTIYF. The CDR3 coding sequence is TGTGCCAGCAGCGTAGTTTCGCAGCTACGTTCTGGAAACACCATATATTTT.

This clone was recorded once. The chain employs TRBV5-1 and TRBJ2-3; 9 nucleotides line up with TRBD1. Germline lookup yields CDR1 SGHRS and CDR2 YFSETQ. This CDR3 has 16 residues. Trimming at V came to 1 base and at J to 7 bases, leaving 10 bases not matched to a gene. CDR3 residues: CASSLPGTGSTHTQYF. The CDR3 region has the DNA TGCGCCAGCAGCTTGCCCGGGACAGGGTCCACGCATACGCAGTATTTT.

There are a few counts of this clone. This sequence joins TRBV6-2 or TRBV6-3 and TRBJ2-1, with 12 bases fitting TRBD2. The germline V gene encodes CDR1 MNHEY and CDR2 SVGEGT. J lost 3 bases, V lost 0 bases, and 9 bases had no gene match. CDR3 length: 19 amino acids. The CDR3 spells CASSYSVSSGGAGYNEQFF. CDR3 DNA sequence: TGTGCCAGCAGTTACTCGGTGTCTAGCGGGGGGGCTGGCTACAATGAGCAGTTCTTC.

The J gene is TRBJ2-7, the V gene TRBV19; D call uncertain. The V gene lost 6 bases and the J gene lost 1 base, with 10 bases spanning the gap. CDR1 and CDR2 from the germline V gene are LNHDA and SQIVND (reference sequence). The CDR3 totals 13 residues. In DNA form, the CDR3 reads TGTGCCAGTAGCGCTCCGATATCCTACGAGCAGTACTTC. The encoded protein is CASSAPISYEQYF.

The table lists this clone with a few counts. V gene TRBV19 combines with J gene TRBJ1-6, with TRBD1 matching over 7 bases. The CDR3 has 15 residues. Germline V gives CDR1 LNHDA, CDR2 SQIVND (reference sequence). V was clipped by 7 bases and J by 10 bases; unmatched bases: 13. The CDR3 nucleotides read TGTGCCAGTACCGAAGACGACAGGGCTGGCTCACCCCTCCACTTT. This sequence encodes CASTEDDRAGSPLHF. Looking up the rest from reference TRBV19 and TRBJ1-6 gives the full variable domain: DGGITQSPKYLFRKEGQNVTLSCEQNLNHDAMYWYRQDPGQGLRLIYYSQIVNDFQKGDIAEGYSVSREKKESFPLTVTSAQKNPTAFYLCASTEDDRAGSPLHFGNGTRLTVT.

The genes are TRBV2 and TRBJ1-2; TRBD1 is a possible D gene (5 bases). Germline loops: CDR1 SNHLY, CDR2 FYNNEI. The CDR3 covers 15 residues. Trimming removed 8 bases at V and 0 bases at J, with 16 bases between. CDR3 DNA: TGTGCCAGCGGGGCCATTAGGAGTCCTAACTATGGCTACACCTTC. Its translation: CASGAIRSPNYGYTF.

This chain links TRBV6-5 with TRBJ1-1, with 7 positions matching TRBD1. CDR3 length: 13 amino acids. Losses at the gene ends were 6 bases for V and 3 bases for J; bases not matched to a gene: 4. Germline assignment: CDR1 MNHEY and CDR2 SVGAGI. This CDR3 reads CASRRQGDTEAFF. The CDR3 region has the DNA TGTGCCAGCAGGAGACAGGGCGACACTGAAGCTTTCTTT.